What follows are 30 T cell receptor beta chains derived from one specimen sequenced in a study of cytomegalovirus exposure and HLA in healthy donors. This PCR relied on a set of 60 Vbeta primers and 13 Jbeta primers. Sequenced by immunoSEQ multiplex PCR; TCRdb stores in-frame clones only, minus some. The data contain approximately 220,000 clones, more than 80% of them singletons. The sequenced material came from PBMCs. Receptors were obtained from a man aged 25-40 years in good health and CMV-seronegative.

V and J are TRBV19 and TRBJ1-4; TRBD1 might be the D (5 bases). In germline, CDR1 is LNHDA, CDR2 SQIVND (reference sequence). V dropped 5 bases and J dropped 4 bases, with 14 bases sitting between them. This CDR3 spans 15 amino acids. CDR3 coding DNA: TGTGCCAGTAGTTCACCCAAGGGACTTAATGAAAAACTGTTTTTT. Translation gives CASSSPKGLNEKLFF.

About this clone: One junction end disagrees with the germline gene, perhaps due to a read error. The chain combines TRBV7-9 with TRBJ2-4, with no clear D. Germline CDR1 reads SEHNR; CDR2 reads FQNEAQ (reference sequence). The length of the CDR3 is 12 residues. The CDR3 DNA reads as TGTTCCAGCAGCTTAGTAGAAAACATTCAGTACTTC. Amino acid sequence: CSSSLVENIQYF.

The gene calls are TRBV27 and TRBJ2-7; 12 positions agree with TRBD1. Germline lookup yields CDR1 MNHEY and CDR2 SMNVEV (reference sequence). The CDR3 runs 13 residues. V lost 6 bases and J lost 7; bases outside the gene matches: 4. DNA for the CDR3: TGTGCCAGCAGCGGGGACAGGGGGCAAGAGCAGTACTTC. Its protein is CASSGDRGQEQYF.

The chain links TRBV7-9 to TRBJ1-1; D gene uncertain. The germline V gene encodes CDR1 SEHNR and CDR2 FQNEAQ (reference sequence). V shed 1 base and J shed 1 base, with 10 bases lying between them. The CDR3 contains 15 residues. The CDR3 spells CASSLVQAANTEAFF. The CDR3 DNA sequence: TGTGCCAGCAGCTTAGTTCAGGCCGCGAACACTGAAGCTTTCTTT.

The sample holds one count of this clone. This chain links TRBV27 with TRBJ2-2; possible D gene TRBD1, 6 bases. V was shortened by 4 bases and J by 7 bases, with 16 bases between the two germline ends. The germline gives CDR1 MNHEY, CDR2 SMNVEV (reference sequence). There are 15 residues in the CDR3. The CDR3 spells CASSWDNQRVGELFF. For the CDR3, the DNA is TGTGCCAGCAGTTGGGACAACCAGAGGGTCGGGGAGCTGTTTTTT.

The chain couples TRBV14 to TRBJ2-7, with TRBD1 matching 8 bases. This CDR3 spans 13 amino acids. V shed 3 bases, J shed 7 bases, and the junction held 5 bases outside the gene matches. CDR1 and CDR2 from the germline V gene are SGHDN and FVKESK. Written as DNA, the CDR3 is TGTGCCAGCAGCCAGACACAGGGGGAAGAGCAGTACTTC. Translating gives CASSQTQGEEQYF.

The V gene is TRBV7-9, the J gene TRBJ2-3, with 9 bases matching TRBD2. The CDR3 totals 16 residues. The V segment lost 5 bases and the J segment 8 bases; nucleotides outside the gene matches: 14. CDR1 and CDR2 from the germline V gene are SEHNR and FQNEAQ (reference sequence). The CDR3 here is CASSPRSGGTIGTQYF. Written as DNA, the CDR3 is TGTGCCAGCAGCCCGAGGAGCGGGGGGACCATTGGTACGCAGTATTTT.

The chain couples TRBV7-2 to TRBJ2-7; no reliable D call. This CDR3 comprises 13 residues. Trimming left V 2 bases short and J 6 bases short, with 11 bases between. CDR1 and CDR2 (germline): SGHTA, FQGNSA. The CDR3 sequence is CASSLSGLGEQYF. CDR3 coding DNA: TGTGCCAGCAGCTTATCCGGGTTGGGCGAGCAGTACTTC.

V is TRBV2 and J is TRBJ2-5; D not certain. The germline V gene encodes CDR1 SNHLY and CDR2 FYNNEI. The CDR3 extends over 12 amino acids. Trimming took off 2 bases at V and 5 bases at J, with 6 bases between the two ends. DNA of the CDR3: TGTGCCAGCAGTGAAAAGAGGGAGACCCAGTACTTC. It is translated as CASSEKRETQYF.

The V call is TRBV7-3, the J call TRBJ1-2; the D gene is possibly TRBD1 (6 bases). Germline V gives CDR1 SGHTA, CDR2 FQGTGA. V was shortened by 5 bases and J by 6 bases, with 28 bases between the two germline ends. This CDR3 has 18 amino acids. The CDR3: CASSPSGRGREGRNGYTF. For the CDR3, the DNA is TGTGCCAGCAGCCCGTCGGGCAGGGGTCGCGAGGGGCGGAATGGCTACACCTTC.

The J gene is TRBJ2-1, the V gene TRBV7-9; 9 nucleotides align to TRBD1. This CDR3 has 15 residues. V was clipped by 2 bases and J by 3 bases; unmatched bases: 2. Per germline, CDR1 SEHNR and CDR2 FQNEAQ (reference sequence). CDR3 sequence (DNA): TGTGCCAGCAGCTTATTGGACAGGGGCTACAATGAGCAGTTCTTC. Its protein is CASSLLDRGYNEQFF.

J is TRBJ1-1 and V is TRBV6-5; 8 bases are shared with TRBD1. From germline, CDR1 is MNHEY and CDR2 SVGAGI. J was trimmed by 11 bases and V by 6 bases; bases with no gene match: 11. This CDR3 comprises 13 residues. This chain's CDR3 is CASRRPGGAGAFF. The CDR3 bases are TGTGCCAGCAGAAGACCAGGGGGCGCGGGTGCTTTCTTT.

The chain joins TRBV7-8 to TRBJ2-2; D may be TRBD1 (5 bases). From germline, CDR1 is SGHVS and CDR2 FQNEAQ. The germline V and J ends were trimmed by 3 bases and 8 bases, with 13 bases remaining between them. This CDR3 has 14 amino acids. The CDR3 is CASSFDRIQGELFF. The CDR3 nucleotides are TGTGCCAGCAGCTTTGACAGAATCCAAGGGGAGCTGTTTTTT.

In this sample, this clone turned up a few times. The sample carries other DNA sequences with the same CDR3. The CDR3 is CASNPIRGNTEAFF. For the CDR3, the DNA is TGTGCCAGCAATCCAATCAGGGGGAACACTGAAGCTTTCTTT. The V gene is TRBV6-6, the J gene TRBJ1-1; perhaps TRBD1 as D (6 bases). The germline V gene encodes CDR1 MNHNY and CDR2 SVGAGI (reference sequence). V lost 7 bases to trimming and J lost 1 base, with 13 bases between them. The CDR3 has 14 residues.

The chain links TRBV28 to TRBJ2-3, with TRBD2 matching 8 bases. The CDR3 totals 17 residues. Germline-derived CDR1 and CDR2 are MDHEN and SYDVKM. The V gene end was trimmed by 4 bases and the J gene end by 2 bases; junction bases not matched to a gene: 11. The CDR3 loop is CASSSPITSGPTDTQYF. The CDR3 coding sequence is TGTGCCAGCAGTTCCCCCATCACTAGCGGCCCCACAGATACGCAGTATTTT.

The chain combines TRBV5-1 with TRBJ2-5; possibly TRBD2 for D (6 bases). V lost 4 bases, J lost 9 bases, and 28 bases lay in between. CDR3 length: 17 amino acids. Germline V gene sequence: CDR1 SGHRS, CDR2 YFSETQ. CDR3 nucleotide sequence: TGCGCCAGCAGCCCTCCTGGGACCCAAAGAGGATGGGAGGCCCAGTACTTC. Translation: CASSPPGTQRGWEAQYF.

J is TRBJ2-4 and V is TRBV14; 9 bases map to TRBD1. The CDR3 length is 16 residues. Per the germline V gene, CDR1 is SGHDN and CDR2 is FVKESK. The V and J ends lost 4 bases and 3 bases, in that order; junction bases with no gene match: 7. This CDR3 reads CASSLGQGVGKNIQYF. The CDR3 nucleotides are TGTGCCAGCAGCCTGGGACAGGGAGTTGGCAAAAACATTCAGTACTTC.

The chain has TRBV9 and TRBJ2-1, with 8 bases matching TRBD1. The ends lost 0 bases at V and 2 bases at J; junction bases unmatched: 7. The germline V gene encodes CDR1 SGDLS and CDR2 YYNGEE. The CDR3 runs to 17 residues. In DNA, the CDR3 is TGTGCCAGCAGCGTAGAAGCTCGACAGGGGCCCTACAATGAGCAGTTCTTC. This gives the protein CASSVEARQGPYNEQFF.

The chain recombines TRBV7-8 with TRBJ2-5; 10 bases align to TRBD2. Per the germline V gene, CDR1 is SGHVS and CDR2 is FQNEAQ. This CDR3 has 15 amino acids. V lost 5 bases, J lost 2 bases, and 5 bases stayed unmatched. The CDR3 DNA sequence: TGTGCCAGCAGCATGGGACTAGCGCGACAAGAGACCCAGTACTTC. It translates to CASSMGLARQETQYF.

This clone was seen a single time. The gene calls are TRBV10-3 and TRBJ2-7, with TRBD2 matching 10 bases. This CDR3 region has 14 residues. The ends lost 4 bases at V and 0 bases at J; junction bases unmatched: 0. The germline V gene encodes CDR1 ENHRY and CDR2 SYGVKD. CDR3: CAISGTSGSYEQYF. The DNA for the CDR3 is TGTGCCATCAGTGGGACTAGCGGCTCCTACGAGCAGTACTTC.

This clone was counted between two and nine times. The rearrangement links TRBV5-1 to TRBJ1-2; TRBD1 matches 7 bases. The junction had 8 bases not matched to a gene; V was cut back by 4 bases and J by 2 bases. This CDR3 spans 15 amino acids. The germline V gene has CDR1 SGHRS and CDR2 YFSETQ. As DNA, the CDR3 is TGCGCCAGCAGCCACGACAGGGAGGTCAACTATGGCTACACCTTC. Amino acid sequence: CASSHDREVNYGYTF.

The J gene is TRBJ2-7, the V gene TRBV7-2, with D tentatively TRBD2 (5 bases). The CDR3 runs to 13 residues. Trimming removed 5 bases from V and 4 bases from J, with 12 bases in between. Germline V gene lookup returns CDR1 SGHTA and CDR2 FQGNSA. CDR3 DNA sequence: TGTGCCAGCAGCGCCGGACTTAGTTACGAGCAGTACTTC. This encodes CASSAGLSYEQYF.

This sequence joins TRBV7-2 and TRBJ2-1; D call uncertain. Germline lookup yields CDR1 SGHTA and CDR2 FQGNSA. The CDR3 extends over 13 amino acids. V was clipped by 0 bases and J by 6 bases, with 6 bases between them. The CDR3 is CASSLAEPNEQFF. In nucleotides, the CDR3 is TGTGCCAGCAGCTTAGCGGAGCCCAATGAGCAGTTCTTC.

This rearrangement joins TRBV2 to TRBJ2-5; D may be TRBD2 (6 bases). The CDR3 length is 14 residues. V was shortened by 7 bases and J by 1 base, with 13 bases between the two germline ends. Germline CDR1 and CDR2: SNHLY and FYNNEI. This CDR3 reads CASMRRGLQETQYF. The CDR3 DNA reads TGTGCCAGCATGAGGAGGGGTCTCCAAGAGACCCAGTACTTC.

The genes are TRBV27 and TRBJ2-5, with 7 positions matching TRBD2. V gave up 6 bases and J gave up 5 bases; unmatched junction bases: 12. The length of the CDR3 is 15 residues. CDR1 is MNHEY, CDR2 SMNVEV, per germline (reference sequence). The CDR3 nucleotides are TGTGCCAGCAGGGAGCGGGGCCTTGGTTACGAGACCCAGTACTTC. As protein: CASRERGLGYETQYF.

The chain has TRBV5-1 and TRBJ2-7; D is possibly TRBD1 (6 bases). The V end was cut by 4 bases, the J end by 5 bases, with 16 bases between. The CDR3 runs to 14 residues. The germline V gene encodes CDR1 SGHRS and CDR2 YFSETQ. CDR3 in amino acids: CASSLTGILNEQYF. The CDR3 DNA is TGCGCCAGCAGCCTCACAGGGATTCTCAACGAGCAGTACTTC.

V gene TRBV19 combines with J gene TRBJ2-1, with TRBD1 as a possible D gene (6 bases). V was trimmed by 5 bases and J by 13 bases, leaving 12 bases between them. In germline, CDR1 is LNHDA, CDR2 SQIVND (reference sequence). The CDR3 contains 11 residues. The CDR3 loop is CASSVTGNQFF. CDR3 DNA: TGTGCCAGTAGTGTTACAGGGAATCAGTTCTTC.

The chain recombines TRBV9 with TRBJ2-7; the D is unclear. Germline CDR1 SGDLS, CDR2 YYNGEE. V gave up 0 bases and J gave up 0 bases, with 10 bases separating them. This CDR3 has 15 residues. CDR3: CASSVVGPSSYEQYF. As DNA, the CDR3 is TGTGCCAGCAGCGTAGTCGGTCCGAGCTCCTACGAGCAGTACTTC.

The genes are TRBV7-2 and TRBJ2-7, with 12 bases aligning to TRBD1. Trimming at V came to 5 bases and at J to 6 bases, leaving 8 bases not matched to a gene. The CDR3 totals 15 residues. The germline V gene has CDR1 SGHTA and CDR2 FQGNSA. Written as DNA, the CDR3 is TGTGCCAGCAGCGCCTGGGACAGGGGGCTAGCCGAGCAGTACTTC. Translation gives CASSAWDRGLAEQYF.

This clone was observed a handful of times. CDR3 residues: CASSEGQGSYNEQFF. In DNA, the CDR3 is TGTGCCAGCAGCGAAGGACAGGGCTCCTACAATGAGCAGTTCTTC. V is TRBV7-9 and J is TRBJ2-1; 8 bases are shared with TRBD1. The CDR3 has 15 amino acids. Germline lookup yields CDR1 SEHNR and CDR2 FQNEAQ (reference sequence). The V gene end was trimmed by 5 bases and the J gene end by 0 bases; junction bases not matched to a gene: 3.